Below, one TCR beta chain is given with its context. Its antigen is undetermined. TCRdb's table, derived via immunoSEQ multiplex PCR, lists solely in-frame clones and lacks some. The top ten clones hold about 0.4% of a sample with about 75,000 clones, roughly nine tenths of them seen once. Germline V gene data show CDR1 as KGHSH and CDR2 as LQKENI. The V segment lost 3 bases and the J segment 5 bases; nucleotides outside the gene matches: 10. The length of the CDR3 is 16 residues. This record comes from a study of OX40 agonist ivuxolimab in advanced cancers. Study details: Previous treatment with anti-PD-1, anti-PD-L1 or anti-CTLA-4 therapy was allowed; less than 45% had received some.

Findings of the study overall: Within 6 weeks, CD4+ and CD8+ blood T cells expanded clonally at 0.1 to 3.0 mg/kg.

The sequences come from CD4+ or CD8+ T cells sorted from blood, collected in a trial of the OX40 agonist ivuxolimab. V and J are TRBV18 and TRBJ2-1, with 7 bases identical to TRBD2. The sequence derives from an adult with an advanced solid tumor such as melanoma, head and neck, liver or kidney cancer. CDR3 sequence: CASSPYPRGLDNEQFF. As DNA, the CDR3 is TGTGCCAGCTCACCCTATCCCCGTGGACTAGACAATGAGCAGTTCTTC.